The present entry profiles one T cell receptor beta chain with its context. Those enrolled in Seattle joined during active infection and were followed longitudinally afterward. The data belong to a study of blood T cell repertoires in COVID-19. The overall study: Donors in the United States, Italy and Spain gave samples during acute or convalescent COVID-19. The cDNA or gDNA used as material had been derived from T cells, B-cell-depleted T cells, or PBMCs.

Germline lookup yields CDR1 SGHTA and CDR2 FQGNSA. The ends lost 1 base at V and 6 bases at J; junction bases unmatched: 2. There are 13 residues in the CDR3. In the authors' workflow: Reference gene primer amplification gave estimated nucleated cell counts. Repertoires were generated with immunoSEQ multiplex PCR, while TCRdb's copy carries only in-frame clones and drops some. That table is the source of V, J and clone size, and D and trimming were worked out from the DNA. The repertoire holds approximately 530,000 clones, 85% to 90% seen once, with roughly 7.4% in the top ten. The sequenced material came from peripheral blood. The clonotype comes from a woman aged 45-60 years with COVID-19, enrolled during active disease. The J gene is TRBJ1-2, the V gene TRBV7-2; 7 positions match TRBD1. The CDR3 is CASSLGTGHGYTF. DNA of the CDR3: TGTGCCAGCAGCTTAGGGACAGGCCATGGCTACACCTTC. Filled out from reference TRBV7-2 and TRBJ1-2, the complete variable domain reads GAGVSQSPSNKVTEKGKDVELRCDPISGHTALYWYRQSLGQGLEFLIYFQGNSAPDKSGLPSDRFSAERTGGSVSTLTIQRTQQEDSAVYLCASSLGTGHGYTFGSGTRLTVV.